Included here is one T cell receptor beta chain sequence, with context. Its specific antigen is unknown. Nothing much larger sits one base from this clone, and base qualities are not available. These data originate in a study of T cell responses to AZD1222 COVID-19 vaccine (dated by TCRdb to 2020 to 2023). About the study as a whole: AZD1222 recipients with second doses at about 4 weeks or about 12 weeks were pooled, because spike-specific TCR depth and breadth did not differ between schedules. A total of 230 to 250 trial participants underwent TCR sequencing, of whom about 210 received two doses of AZD1222 and about 25 received two doses of the MenACWY control vaccine. Enrollment into the trials was organized by age into subgroups of 18-55, 56-69 and 70-plus years, and those subgroups contained roughly 160, 29 and 62 TCR-sequenced participants, respectively.

What the study reported, not specific to this receptor: The 56-69-year group was small, and its depth increase did not reach significance, likely because of low power. Conclusions about previously exposed vaccinees are limited, since just six AZD1222 recipients were seropositive for SARS-CoV-2 at baseline. Because no samples from the day 14 peak response were available, repertoires could be characterized only after the peak T cell response. After two AZD1222 doses, both the breadth and the depth of spike-specific TCRs were significantly higher than at day 0 and than in MenACWY recipients. Vaccine-associated CD4 TCRs spanned the whole spike protein, with dominant responses in regions 160-218 and 743-854. Reportedly, close to half of the unique spike-specific TCRs recognized epitopes lying outside the regions that are mutated in the B.1.351 and B.1.1.7 variants. Most participants were white British and females outnumbered males, and the authors suggested that clonal diversity may have been underestimated.

The CDR3 regions of human TCRbeta chains were analyzed by immunosequencing. The original methods were these. TCRs in the repertoires were compared against a reference library of SARS-CoV-2-specific TCRs that had been generated with the MIRA antigen-specificity platform. Breadth was defined as the fraction of unique TCRs that were SARS-CoV-2-associated. Depth was defined as the fraction of total T cells that were SARS-CoV-2-associated. Using the MIRA data, every spike-specific TCR was mapped to the spike region that the TCR reacted to and assigned to either a CD4 or a CD8 class. Log10-transformed breadth and depth values were compared by one-way ANOVA with Sidak's multiple comparisons tests. Here the immuneACCESS table is served through TCRdb, limited to in-frame sequences with V and J called. Missing clones are a known gap in these copies; in checked studies unresolved V genes cover under half, and the rest lacks a known reason. V and J calls and clone size are copied from that table; D and trimming were computed from the DNA. This sample comprises over 130,000 clones, 85% to 95% of them detected only once. Roughly 1.2% of the sample lies in the top ten.

Per the publication, the time point label means: baseline before first vaccination. Vaccinee samples were obtained from the UK trials COV001 and COV002, which included a single-blind randomized controlled phase 2/3 trial of AZD1222 (ChAdOx1 nCoV-19) in healthy adults. For TCRbeta chain sequencing, PBMC samples were collected from trial participants at day 0 and at day 28 after the second dose. Unmatched junction bases come to 14, with V trimmed by 3 bases and J by 10 bases. The CDR3 contains 15 residues, cysteine and phenylalanine counted. Kept here is only the CDR3 DNA, which spans 45 bases and is read in frame from base 1. The germline V gene provides CDR1 SNHLY and CDR2 FYNNEI.

The receptor comes from an adult in good health. The rearranged segments are TRBV2 and TRBJ2-5; TRBD2 lines up with 7 middle nucleotides. The source material was peripheral blood, sampled on day 0 of AZD1222 vaccination. The bases read TGTGCCAGCAGTGAGGGACTAACTCCCCGGCTGGGCCAGTACTTC. It codes for CASSEGLTPRLGQYF.